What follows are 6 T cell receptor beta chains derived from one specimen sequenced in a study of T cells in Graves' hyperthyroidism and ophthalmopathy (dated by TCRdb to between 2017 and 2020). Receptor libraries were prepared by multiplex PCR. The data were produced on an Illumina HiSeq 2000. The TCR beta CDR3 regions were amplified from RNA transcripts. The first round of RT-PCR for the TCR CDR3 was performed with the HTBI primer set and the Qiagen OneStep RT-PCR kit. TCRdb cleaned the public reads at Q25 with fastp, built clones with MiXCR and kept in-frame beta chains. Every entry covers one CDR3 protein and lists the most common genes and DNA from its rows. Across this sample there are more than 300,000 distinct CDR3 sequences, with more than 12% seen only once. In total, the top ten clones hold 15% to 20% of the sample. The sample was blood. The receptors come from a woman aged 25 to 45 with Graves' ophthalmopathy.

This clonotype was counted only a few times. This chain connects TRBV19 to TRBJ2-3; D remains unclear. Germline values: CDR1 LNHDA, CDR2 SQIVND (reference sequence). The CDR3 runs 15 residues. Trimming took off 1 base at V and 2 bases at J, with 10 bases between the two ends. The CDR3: CASSIVARPTDTQYF. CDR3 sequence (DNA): TGTGCCAGTAGTATAGTCGCTAGACCCACAGATACGCAGTATTTT.

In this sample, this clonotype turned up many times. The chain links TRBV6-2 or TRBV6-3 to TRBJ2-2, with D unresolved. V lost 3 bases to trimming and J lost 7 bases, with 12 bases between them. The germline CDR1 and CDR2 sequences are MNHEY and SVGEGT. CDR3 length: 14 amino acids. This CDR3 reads CASSYPPESGELFF. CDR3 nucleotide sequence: TGTGCCAGCAGTTATCCCCCGGAGAGCGGGGAGCTGTTTTTT.

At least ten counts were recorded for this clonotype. CDR3 loop: CASSLGGTAEAFF. CDR3 coding DNA: TGTGCCAGCAGCTTAGGAGGGACAGCTGAAGCTTTCTTT. The gene calls are TRBV11-3 and TRBJ1-1, with 7 bases lining up with TRBD1. The V and J ends lost 1 base and 6 bases, in that order; junction bases with no gene match: 2. CDR3 length: 13 residues. In germline, CDR1 is SGHNT, CDR2 YENEEA.

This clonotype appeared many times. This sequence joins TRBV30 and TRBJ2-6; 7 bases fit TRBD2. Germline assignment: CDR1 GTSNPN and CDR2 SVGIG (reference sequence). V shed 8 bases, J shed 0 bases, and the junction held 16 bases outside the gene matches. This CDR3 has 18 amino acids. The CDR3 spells CARGVLPGKHSGANVLTF. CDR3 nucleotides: TGTGCCCGGGGGGTGCTTCCGGGGAAACACTCTGGGGCCAACGTCCTGACTTTC.

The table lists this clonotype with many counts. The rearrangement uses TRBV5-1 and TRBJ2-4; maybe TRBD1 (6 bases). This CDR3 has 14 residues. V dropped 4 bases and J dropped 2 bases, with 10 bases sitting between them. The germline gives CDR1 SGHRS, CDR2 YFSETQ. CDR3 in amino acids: CASSIGGPKNIQYF. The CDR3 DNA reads TGCGCCAGCAGCATAGGGGGACCCAAAAACATTCAGTACTTC.

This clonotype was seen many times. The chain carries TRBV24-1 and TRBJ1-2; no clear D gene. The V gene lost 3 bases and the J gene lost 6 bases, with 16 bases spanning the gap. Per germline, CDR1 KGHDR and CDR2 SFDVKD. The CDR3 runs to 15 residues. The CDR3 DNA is TGTGCCACCAGTGATGAATTGATGGGAAAGGATGGCTACACCTTC. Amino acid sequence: CATSDELMGKDGYTF.